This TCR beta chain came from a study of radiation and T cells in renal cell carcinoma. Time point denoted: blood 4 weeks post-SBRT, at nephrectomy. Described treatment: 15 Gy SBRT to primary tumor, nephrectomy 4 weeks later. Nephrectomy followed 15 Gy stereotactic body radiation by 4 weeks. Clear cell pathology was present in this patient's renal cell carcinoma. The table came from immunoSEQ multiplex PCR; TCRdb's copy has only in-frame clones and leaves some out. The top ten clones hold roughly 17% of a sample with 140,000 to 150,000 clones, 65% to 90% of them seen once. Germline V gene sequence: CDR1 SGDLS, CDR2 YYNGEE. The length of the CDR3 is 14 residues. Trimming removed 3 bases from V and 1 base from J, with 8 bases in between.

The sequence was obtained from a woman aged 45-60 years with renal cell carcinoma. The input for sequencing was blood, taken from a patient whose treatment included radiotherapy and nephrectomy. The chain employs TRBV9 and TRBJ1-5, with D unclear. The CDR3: CASSGPRSNQPQHF. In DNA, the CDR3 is TGTGCCAGCAGCGGCCCCAGGAGCAATCAGCCCCAGCATTTT.